This T cell receptor beta chain was identified during a study of CD8 T cells in ankylosing spondylitis. With respect to this clonotype: The antigen is undetermined.

Germline-derived CDR1 and CDR2 are KGHDR and SFDVKD. CDR3 length equals 15 residues. With 3 bases clipped from V and 5 bases from J, the junction kept 7 bases outside the gene matches. General study points: The disease-linked clones had a CD8+ phenotype and low blood frequencies. Eight highly homologous variants formed a TCR beta motif that appeared characteristic of ankylosing spondylitis blood. Within matched ankylosing spondylitis synovial fluid, disease-linked clones were reportedly significantly enriched.

TCRdb re-derived calls from the 5' RACE reads in MiXCR, one entry per CDR3 protein. This sample has 650,000 to 800,000 distinct CDR3 sequences; under 20% occur once, and the top ten carry 19%. The sequenced sample consisted of blood, either unsorted or a sorted T cell fraction (not recorded which). The gene calls are TRBV24-1 and TRBJ1-1, with TRBD1 matching over 8 bases. The origin of this receptor is a male donor with ankylosing spondylitis. CDR3 region: CATSDQQGEWTEAFF. Here the CDR3 DNA reads TGTGCCACCAGTGATCAACAGGGGGAATGGACTGAAGCTTTCTTT.